The clone carrying this TCR beta chain has a handful of counts. Its antigen is not known. Unique molecular identifiers were attached to individual cDNA molecules. One entry per CDR3 protein results from TCRdb running MiXCR on the 5' RACE reads. The sample consists of 75,000 to 100,000 distinct CDR3 sequences, roughly 17% of them appearing once. This entry comes from a study of early T cells in non-severe SARS-CoV-2 infection. Looking at the study overall: Sequencing was performed on bulk RNA from unsorted whole blood, leaving chains unpaired. Study-wide points: Lookups in VDJdb leaned toward anti-spike CD8 responses and missed private and CD4 specificities.

Sequenced: whole blood. The receptor's source is an adult who was a healthcare worker with PCR-confirmed SARS-CoV-2 infection or an uninfected control (not recorded which).

The CDR3 sequence is CASSYGQASGIQYF. CDR3 nucleotide sequence: TGTGCCAGCAGTTACGGACAGGCCTCCGGGATTCAGTACTTC. The chain carries TRBV6-5 and TRBJ2-4; the match to TRBD1 covers 7 bases. This CDR3 is 14 amino acids long. Germline trimming cut 2 bases from V and 10 bases from J; bases unmatched to any gene: 8. Germline loops: CDR1 MNHEY, CDR2 SVGAGI.